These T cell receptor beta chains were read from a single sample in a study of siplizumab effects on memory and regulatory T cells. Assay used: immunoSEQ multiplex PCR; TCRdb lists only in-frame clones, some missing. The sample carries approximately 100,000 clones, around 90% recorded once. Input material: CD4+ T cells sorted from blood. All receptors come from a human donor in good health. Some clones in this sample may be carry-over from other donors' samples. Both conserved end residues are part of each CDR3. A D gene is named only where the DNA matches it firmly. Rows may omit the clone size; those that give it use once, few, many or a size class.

CDR3: CASSSSLDYGYTF
DNA: TGTGCCAGCAGCTCCAGCCTTGACTATGGCTACACCTTC
J: TRBJ1-2
size: -
D: -
V: TRBV11-2

CDR3: CASSVARPGGTDTQYF
DNA: TGTGCCAGCAGCGTAGCTCGCCCGGGGGGCACAGATACGCAGTATTTT
J: TRBJ2-3
size: -
D: -
V: TRBV9

CDR3: CASSYIRDSHNVLTF
DNA: TGTGCCAGCAGTTACATCCGGGACAGCCACAACGTCCTGACTTTC
J: TRBJ2-6
size: -
D: TRBD1
V: TRBV6-5

CDR3: CASSSWGGPKGIGETQYF
DNA: TGCGCCAGCAGTAGCTGGGGGGGACCTAAAGGGATCGGAGAGACCCAGTACTTC
J: TRBJ2-5
size: -
D: TRBD2
V: TRBV23-1

CDR3: CASSYGSGPIYEQYF
DNA: TGTGCCAGCAGTTACGGTTCGGGACCTATCTACGAGCAGTACTTC
J: TRBJ2-7
size: -
D: -
V: TRBV6-8

CDR3: CASTVTVSSYEQYF
DNA: TGTGCCAGCACCGTGACAGTAAGCTCCTACGAGCAGTACTTC
J: TRBJ2-7
size: -
D: -
V: TRBV6-1

CDR3: CASSSPGVTDRYTF
DNA: TGTGCCAGTAGTTCCCCAGGGGTGACGGATCGCTACACCTTC
J: TRBJ1-2
size: -
D: -
V: TRBV19

CDR3: CASSQGVGQPSYNEQFF
DNA: TGTGCCAGCAGCCAAGGGGTTGGTCAGCCCTCCTACAATGAGCAGTTCTTC
J: TRBJ2-1
size: once
D: -
V: TRBV4-2

CDR3: CASSLGLAGYSDTQYF
DNA: TGTGCCAGCAGCCTGGGACTAGCGGGGTATTCAGATACGCAGTATTTT
J: TRBJ2-3
size: -
D: TRBD2
V: TRBV14

CDR3: CASSPGTGRTTSYEQYF
DNA: TGTGCCAGCAGCCCGGGGACAGGGAGAACCACCTCCTACGAGCAGTACTTC
J: TRBJ2-7
size: -
D: TRBD1
V: TRBV27

CDR3: CASSFSGPHNEQFF
DNA: TGCGCCAGCAGTTTTAGCGGCCCTCACAATGAGCAGTTCTTC
J: TRBJ2-1
size: -
D: -
V: TRBV5-1

CDR3: CAWSIGDDQPQHF
DNA: TGTGCCTGGAGTATCGGGGACGATCAGCCCCAGCATTTT
J: TRBJ1-5
size: -
D: -
V: TRBV30

CDR3: CASSEAYEQYF
DNA: TGTGCCAGCAGTGAAGCTTACGAGCAGTACTTC
J: TRBJ2-7
size: -
D: -
V: TRBV2

CDR3: CASSLGTGLRETQYF
DNA: TGTGCCAGCAGCTTAGGTACAGGGCTCCGAGAGACCCAGTACTTC
J: TRBJ2-5
size: -
D: -
V: TRBV7-8

CDR3: CASSFRVLSSDEQYF
DNA: TGTGCCAGCAGCTTCCGGGTGCTCTCTTCCGACGAGCAGTACTTC
J: TRBJ2-7
size: -
D: -
V: TRBV5-5

CDR3: CASSPTVQPQETQYF
DNA: TGTGCCAGCTCACCAACGGTGCAACCTCAAGAGACCCAGTACTTC
J: TRBJ2-5
size: -
D: -
V: TRBV18

CDR3: CSASDMPNSGNTIYF
DNA: TGCAGCGCATCGGACATGCCGAACTCTGGAAACACCATATATTTT
J: TRBJ1-3
size: -
D: -
V: TRBV29-1

CDR3: CASSLWAGVKGEQYF
DNA: TGTGCCAGCAGTTTATGGGCGGGGGTCAAAGGGGAGCAGTACTTC
J: TRBJ2-7
size: -
D: TRBD2
V: TRBV28

CDR3: CASSPTGGARKLFF
DNA: TGTGCCAGCAGCCCGACAGGGGGCGCGAGAAAACTGTTTTTT
J: TRBJ1-4
size: few
D: TRBD1
V: TRBV5-8

CDR3: CASSATAGGQETQYF
DNA: TGTGCCAGCAGCGCCACGGCGGGAGGGCAAGAGACCCAGTACTTC
J: TRBJ2-5
size: -
D: TRBD2
V: TRBV9

CDR3: CASSDPGTSGKGWETQYF
DNA: TGTGCCAGCAGTGACCCTGGGACTAGCGGGAAAGGCTGGGAGACCCAGTACTTC
J: TRBJ2-5
size: once
D: TRBD2
V: TRBV2

CDR3: CASSIGSGWGNQPQHF
DNA: TGTGCCAGTAGTATAGGATCCGGATGGGGCAATCAGCCCCAGCATTTT
J: TRBJ1-5
size: -
D: -
V: TRBV19

CDR3: CASSIVSRTSYNEQFF
DNA: TGTGCCAGTAGTATAGTGTCCCGAACCTCCTACAATGAGCAGTTCTTC
J: TRBJ2-1
size: -
D: -
V: TRBV19

CDR3: CASGGTGTGANVLTF
DNA: TGTGCCAGCGGGGGGACCGGGACAGGGGCCAACGTCCTGACTTTC
J: TRBJ2-6
size: -
D: -
V: TRBV27

CDR3: CASSEAGDEQFF
DNA: TGTGCCAGCAGTGAAGCCGGGGATGAGCAGTTCTTC
J: TRBJ2-1
size: -
D: -
V: TRBV6-1

CDR3: CASSYGGGGSYNEQFF
DNA: TGTGCCAGCAGTTACGGTGGCGGGGGCTCCTACAATGAGCAGTTCTTC
J: TRBJ2-1
size: once
D: TRBD2
V: TRBV6-5

CDR3: CASSYRGLYGYTF
DNA: TGTGCCAGCAGTTACAGGGGGCTATATGGCTACACCTTC
J: TRBJ1-2
size: few
D: TRBD1
V: TRBV2